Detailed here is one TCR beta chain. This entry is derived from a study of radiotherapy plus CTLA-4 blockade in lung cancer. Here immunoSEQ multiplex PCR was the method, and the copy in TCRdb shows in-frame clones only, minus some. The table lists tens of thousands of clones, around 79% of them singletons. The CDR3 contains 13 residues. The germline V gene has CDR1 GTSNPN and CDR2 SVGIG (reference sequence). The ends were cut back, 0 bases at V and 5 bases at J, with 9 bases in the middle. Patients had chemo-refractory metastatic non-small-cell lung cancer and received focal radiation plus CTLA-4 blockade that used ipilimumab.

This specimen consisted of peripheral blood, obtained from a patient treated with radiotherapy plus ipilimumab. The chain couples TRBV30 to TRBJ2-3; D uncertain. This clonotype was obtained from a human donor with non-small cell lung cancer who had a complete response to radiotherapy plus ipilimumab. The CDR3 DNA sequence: TGTGCCTGGAGTGTACAGTCAGGAGATACGCAGTATTTT. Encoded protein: CAWSVQSGDTQYF.